The 18 T cell receptor beta chains below all came from one sample that was sequenced in a study of blood T cell repertoires in COVID-19. Here immunoSEQ multiplex PCR was the method, and the copy in TCRdb shows in-frame clones only, minus some. Of 150,000 to 200,000 clones listed, about 85% are singletons. Input material: peripheral blood. These receptors were collected from a woman aged 50 to 60 with COVID-19, enrolled during active disease.

This clone was recorded a few times. The chain recombines TRBV6-5 with TRBJ2-7; D possibly corresponds to TRBD1 (6 bases). The V end lost 2 bases, the J end lost 6 bases, and 11 bases lay between the germline ends. This CDR3 has 13 amino acids. Germline CDR1 MNHEY, CDR2 SVGAGI. DNA for the CDR3: TGTGCCAGCAGTTACGGACAGACTGCCGAGCAGTACTTC. Its protein is CASSYGQTAEQYF.

The V call is TRBV25-1, the J call TRBJ2-7, with D possibly TRBD1 on 5 matching bases. Germline assignment: CDR1 MGHDK and CDR2 SYGVNS. The V end lost 3 bases, the J end lost 2 bases, and 5 bases lay between the germline ends. The CDR3 runs to 12 residues. The CDR3 region has the DNA TGTGCCAGCAGTGACAGGGCCTACGAGCAGTACTTC. Protein product: CASSDRAYEQYF.

V and J are TRBV7-3 and TRBJ2-3; 8 positions agree with TRBD2. CDR1 is SGHTA, CDR2 FQGTGA, per germline. The CDR3 is made up of 15 amino acids. V shed 1 base, J shed 10 bases, and the junction held 10 bases outside the gene matches. The CDR3 sequence: CASSLIGTSGEAQYF. The CDR3, as DNA: TGTGCCAGCAGCTTAATCGGTACTAGCGGCGAAGCGCAGTATTTT.

The J gene is TRBJ1-1, the V gene TRBV11-2; no reliable D call. Deletions cut 3 bases from V and 3 bases from J, with 14 bases between. CDR1 is SGHAT and CDR2 is FQNNGV in the germline V gene. This CDR3 has 15 residues. CDR3 nucleotide sequence: TGTGCCAGCAGCTTTTCAAGACGAGGAGACACTGAAGCTTTCTTT. Translating it yields CASSFSRRGDTEAFF. Drawing the rest from reference TRBV11-2 and TRBJ1-1, the complete variable domain is EAGVAQSPRYKIIEKRQSVAFWCNPISGHATLYWYQQILGQGPKLLIQFQNNGVVDDSQLPKDRFSAERLKGVDSTLKIQPAKLEDSAVYLCASSFSRRGDTEAFFGQGTRLTVV.

This clone was recorded only once. This chain uses TRBV5-4 with TRBJ1-1; D gene unclear. Per the germline V gene, CDR1 is SGHNT and CDR2 is YYREEE (reference sequence). Between the trimmed V and J ends, which lost 4 bases and 1 base, there was a span of 8 bases. This CDR3 is 13 amino acids long. The CDR3 spells CASSPHQNTEAFF. The DNA for the CDR3 is TGTGCCAGCAGCCCACACCAGAACACTGAAGCTTTCTTT.

This rearrangement joins TRBV28 to TRBJ2-7; D unclear. The CDR3 contains 14 residues. Germline V lookup: CDR1 MDHEN, CDR2 SYDVKM. V lost 6 bases and J lost 3, with 15 bases in between. CDR3 sequence: CASSRLFSIYEQYF. The CDR3 nucleotides read TGTGCCAGCAGCCGCCTATTTTCTATCTACGAGCAGTACTTC.

The chain uses TRBV4-3 and TRBJ2-7; 8 nucleotides match TRBD2. The CDR3 spans 16 residues. After removal of 1 base from V and 6 bases from J, the junction contained 11 bases not matched to a gene. Germline lookup yields CDR1 LGHNA and CDR2 YSLEER. The CDR3 DNA follows: TGCGCCAGCAGCCAAGTTCCGGGGGGGCCAATACCCGAGCAGTACTTC. This encodes CASSQVPGGPIPEQYF.

This clone came up a few times. The rearrangement joins TRBV27 to TRBJ1-4, with TRBD1 matching 8 bases. Per the germline V gene, CDR1 is MNHEY and CDR2 is SMNVEV (reference sequence). The CDR3 runs 17 residues. V lost 5 bases and J lost 3; bases outside the gene matches: 11. The CDR3 region has the DNA TGTGCCAGCAGTCAGGGAGGGCAGGGGGCACCTAATGAAAAACTGTTTTTT. Amino acids: CASSQGGQGAPNEKLFF.

The V and J genes are TRBV7-2 and TRBJ2-2; D is ambiguous. Trimming removed 3 bases from V and 5 bases from J, with 7 bases in between. The CDR3 is made up of 13 amino acids. Germline loops: CDR1 SGHTA, CDR2 FQGNSA. The CDR3 DNA is TGTGCCAGCAGCTTTTTTCTTACCGGGGAGCTGTTTTTT. This translates into CASSFFLTGELFF.

The genes are TRBV6-1 and TRBJ2-5; 8 bases map to TRBD2. Germline V gene sequence: CDR1 MNHNS, CDR2 SASEGT. The ends lost 2 bases at V and 1 base at J; junction bases unmatched: 6. The CDR3 runs 16 residues. CDR3 sequence reads: CASSESFRGGQETQYF. The CDR3 nucleotides are TGTGCCAGCAGTGAATCCTTCCGGGGGGGCCAAGAGACCCAGTACTTC.

The gene calls are TRBV12-3 or TRBV12-4 and TRBJ1-2, with 9 bases aligning to TRBD1. The CDR3 contains 13 residues. The V gene end was trimmed by 5 bases and the J gene end by 2 bases; junction bases not matched to a gene: 0. The CDR3 spells CASSGTGNYGYTF. For the CDR3, the DNA is TGTGCCAGCAGTGGGACAGGGAACTATGGCTACACCTTC.

This clone was observed a handful of times. J is TRBJ1-2 and V is TRBV5-4; tentative D call: TRBD1 (5 bases). The V gene lost 4 bases and the J gene lost 2 bases, with 15 bases spanning the gap. Germline V gene sequence: CDR1 SGHNT, CDR2 YYREEE (reference sequence). The CDR3 consists of 15 residues. The CDR3 region is CASSPQNQGNYGYTF. In DNA form, the CDR3 reads TGTGCCAGCAGCCCCCAAAATCAGGGCAACTATGGCTACACCTTC.

V is TRBV6-6 and J is TRBJ1-4; no firm D call. Trimming took off 1 base at V and 4 bases at J, with 4 bases between the two ends. The V gene's germline CDR1 is MNHNY and CDR2 SVGAGI (reference sequence). The CDR3 is 13 amino acids. CDR3 loop: CASSYWSNEKLFF. As DNA, the CDR3 is TGTGCCAGCAGTTACTGGAGTAATGAAAAACTGTTTTTT.

V is TRBV7-2 and J is TRBJ2-3; 7 bases are shared with TRBD1. CDR3 length equals 16 residues. CDR1 is SGHTA, CDR2 FQGNSA, per germline. Trimming took 0 bases from V and 1 from J; bases not matched to a gene: 4. Here the CDR3 reads CASSLAVDRGTDTQYF. The CDR3 nucleotides read TGTGCCAGCAGCTTAGCTGTAGACAGGGGCACAGATACGCAGTATTTT.

This clone was counted between two and nine times. The gene calls are TRBV10-2 and TRBJ1-2; D gene ambiguous. The germline CDR1 and CDR2 sequences are WSHSY and SAAADI. V lost 7 bases to trimming and J lost 0 bases, with 9 bases between them. The length of the CDR3 is 13 residues. Here the CDR3 DNA reads TGCGCCAGCACCACAGCTACTAACTATGGCTACACCTTC. Protein product: CASTTATNYGYTF.

This rearrangement joins TRBV10-2 to TRBJ1-1; D remains ambiguous. Trimming cost V 8 bases and J 3 bases, with 10 bases left between them. CDR3 length: 12 amino acids. The germline gives CDR1 WSHSY, CDR2 SAAADI. Here the CDR3 reads CASSRVDTEAFF. As DNA, the CDR3 is TGCGCCAGCTCTCGGGTCGACACTGAAGCTTTCTTT.

V gene TRBV19 combines with J gene TRBJ2-3, with 8 bases aligning to TRBD1. CDR1 and CDR2 (germline): LNHDA, SQIVND (reference sequence). V shed 6 bases, J shed 2 bases, and the junction held 4 bases outside the gene matches. There are 14 residues in the CDR3. CDR3 DNA: TGTGCCAGTAGGACAGGGGCTTACACAGATACGCAGTATTTT. Protein sequence: CASRTGAYTDTQYF. Supplemented by reference TRBV19 and TRBJ2-3, the full variable domain reads DGGITQSPKYLFRKEGQNVTLSCEQNLNHDAMYWYRQDPGQGLRLIYYSQIVNDFQKGDIAEGYSVSREKKESFPLTVTSAQKNPTAFYLCASRTGAYTDTQYFGPGTRLTVL.

The genes are TRBV13 and TRBJ2-1; 11 bases are a match to TRBD2. V was clipped by 5 bases and J by 7 bases; unmatched bases: 10. Per the germline V gene, CDR1 is PRHDT and CDR2 is FYEKMQ (reference sequence). The CDR3 is made up of 16 amino acids. CDR3 loop: CASSEIAGGLRNEQFF. CDR3 bases: TGTGCCAGCAGCGAAATAGCGGGGGGGCTTCGGAATGAGCAGTTCTTC.